The present entry profiles one T cell receptor beta chain with its context. The antigen remains undetermined. Ophthalmopathy patients had moderate-to-severe active disease, CAS ≥3, NOSPECS ≥4, and disease duration under 3 months. V lost 5 bases, J lost 2 bases, and 12 bases stayed unmatched. The CDR3 extends over 17 amino acids. CDR1 MGHDK and CDR2 SYGVNS come from the germline V gene. The data belong to a study of T cells in Graves' hyperthyroidism and ophthalmopathy. Study at large: Peripheral blood sampling occurred at initial diagnosis, before any treatment. Overall study results and limits: Among thyroid clonotypes expanded above 0.001, most also appeared in blood.

TCR beta CDR3 region amplification was performed from RNA transcripts. An initial round of RT-PCR targeting the TCR CDR3 relied on the HTBI primer set. Each CDR3 protein gets one entry after TCRdb re-called the multiplex PCR reads with MiXCR. The sample shows 550,000 to 600,000 distinct CDR3 sequences, around 14% of them seen only once. The source material was blood. The sequence derives from a young woman with Graves' ophthalmopathy. The chain combines TRBV25-1 with TRBJ2-1, with 7 bases that match TRBD2. The CDR3 region is CASSPQVGGSAYNEQFF. The CDR3 coding sequence is TGTGCCAGCAGTCCCCAGGTGGGAGGGAGCGCCTACAATGAGCAGTTCTTC.